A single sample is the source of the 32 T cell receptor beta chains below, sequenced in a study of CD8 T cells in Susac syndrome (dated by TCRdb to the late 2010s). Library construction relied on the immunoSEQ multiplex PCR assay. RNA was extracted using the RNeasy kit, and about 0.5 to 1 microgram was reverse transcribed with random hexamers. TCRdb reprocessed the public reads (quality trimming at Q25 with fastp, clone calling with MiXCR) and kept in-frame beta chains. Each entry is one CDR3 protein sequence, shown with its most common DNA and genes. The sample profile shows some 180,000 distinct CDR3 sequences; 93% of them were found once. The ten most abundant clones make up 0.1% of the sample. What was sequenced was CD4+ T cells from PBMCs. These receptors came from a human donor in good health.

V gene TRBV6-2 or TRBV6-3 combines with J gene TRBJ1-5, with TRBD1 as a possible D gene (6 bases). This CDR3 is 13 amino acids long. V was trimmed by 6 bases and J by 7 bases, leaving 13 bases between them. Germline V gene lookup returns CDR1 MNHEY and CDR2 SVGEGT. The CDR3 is CASRDSRDQPQHF. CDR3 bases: TGTGCCAGCAGGGACAGCAGGGACCAGCCCCAGCATTTT.

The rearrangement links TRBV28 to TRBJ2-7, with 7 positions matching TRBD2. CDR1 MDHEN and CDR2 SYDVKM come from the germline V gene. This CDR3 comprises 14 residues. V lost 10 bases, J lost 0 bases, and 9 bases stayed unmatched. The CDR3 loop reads CATRSGVSSYEQYV. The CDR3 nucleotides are TGTGCCACCCGAAGCGGGGTGAGCTCCTACGAGCAGTACGTC.

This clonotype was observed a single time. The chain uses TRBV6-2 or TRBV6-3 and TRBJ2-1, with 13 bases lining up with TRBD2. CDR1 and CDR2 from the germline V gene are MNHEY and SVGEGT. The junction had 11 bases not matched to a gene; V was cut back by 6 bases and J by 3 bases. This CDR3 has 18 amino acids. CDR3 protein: CASRSLAGGPIRYNEQFF. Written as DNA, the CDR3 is TGTGCCAGCAGATCACTAGCGGGGGGGCCGATTCGCTACAATGAGCAGTTCTTC.

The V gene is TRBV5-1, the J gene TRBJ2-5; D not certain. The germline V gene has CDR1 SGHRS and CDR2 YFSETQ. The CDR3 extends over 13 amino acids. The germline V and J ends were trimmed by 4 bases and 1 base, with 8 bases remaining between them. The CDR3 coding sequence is TGCGCCAGCAGCCCCAATGGCCAAGAGACCCAGTACTTC. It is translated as CASSPNGQETQYF.

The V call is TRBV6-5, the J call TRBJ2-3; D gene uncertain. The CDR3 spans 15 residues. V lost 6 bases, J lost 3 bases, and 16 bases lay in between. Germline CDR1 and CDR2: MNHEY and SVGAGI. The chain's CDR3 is CASRPIGQRTDTQYF. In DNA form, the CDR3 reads TGTGCCAGCAGGCCTATAGGCCAAAGGACAGATACGCAGTATTTT.

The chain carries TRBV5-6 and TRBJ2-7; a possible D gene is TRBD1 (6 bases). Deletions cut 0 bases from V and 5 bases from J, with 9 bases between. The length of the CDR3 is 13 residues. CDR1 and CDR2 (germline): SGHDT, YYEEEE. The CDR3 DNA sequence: TGTGCCAGCAGCTTGGACAGGGCCAACGAGCAGTACGTC. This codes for CASSLDRANEQYV.

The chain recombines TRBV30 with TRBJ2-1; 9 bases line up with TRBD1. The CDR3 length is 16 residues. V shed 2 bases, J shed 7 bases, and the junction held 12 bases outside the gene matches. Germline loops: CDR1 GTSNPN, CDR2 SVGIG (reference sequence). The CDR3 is CAWSTRGQGFRNEQFF. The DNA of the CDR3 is TGTGCCTGGAGTACCCGGGGACAGGGATTTAGGAATGAGCAGTTCTTC.

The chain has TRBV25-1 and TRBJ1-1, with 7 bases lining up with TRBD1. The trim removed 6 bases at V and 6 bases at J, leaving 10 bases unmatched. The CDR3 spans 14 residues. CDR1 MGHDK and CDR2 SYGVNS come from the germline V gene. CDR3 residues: CASSQGGRRAEAFF. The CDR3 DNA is TGTGCCAGCAGCCAGGGGGGTCGGAGGGCTGAAGCTTTCTTT.

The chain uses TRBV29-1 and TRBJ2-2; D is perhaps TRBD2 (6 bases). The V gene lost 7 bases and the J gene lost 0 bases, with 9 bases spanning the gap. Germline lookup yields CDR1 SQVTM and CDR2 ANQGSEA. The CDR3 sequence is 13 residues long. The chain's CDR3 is CSAGESNTGELFF. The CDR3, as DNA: TGCAGCGCGGGGGAATCGAACACCGGGGAGCTGTTTTTT.

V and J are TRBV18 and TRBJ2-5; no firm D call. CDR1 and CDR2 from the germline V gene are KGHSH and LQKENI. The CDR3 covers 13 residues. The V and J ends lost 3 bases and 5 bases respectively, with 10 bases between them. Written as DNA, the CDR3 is TGTGCCAGCTCACCCCCAGCACGGGAGACCCAGTACTTC. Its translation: CASSPPARETQYF.

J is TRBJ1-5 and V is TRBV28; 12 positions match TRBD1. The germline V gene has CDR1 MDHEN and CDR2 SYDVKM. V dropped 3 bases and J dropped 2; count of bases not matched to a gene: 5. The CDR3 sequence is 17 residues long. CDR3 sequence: CASSLGTGGLGNQPQHF. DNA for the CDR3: TGTGCCAGCAGTTTGGGGACAGGGGGCTTGGGCAATCAGCCCCAGCATTTT.

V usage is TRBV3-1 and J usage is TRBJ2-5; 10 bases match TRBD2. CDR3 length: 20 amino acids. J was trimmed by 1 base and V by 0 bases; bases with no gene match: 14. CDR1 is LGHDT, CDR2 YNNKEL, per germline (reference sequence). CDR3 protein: CASSQERPSRLAGAQETQYF. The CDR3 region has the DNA TGTGCCAGCAGCCAAGAACGTCCGAGTCGTCTAGCGGGGGCCCAAGAGACCCAGTACTTC.

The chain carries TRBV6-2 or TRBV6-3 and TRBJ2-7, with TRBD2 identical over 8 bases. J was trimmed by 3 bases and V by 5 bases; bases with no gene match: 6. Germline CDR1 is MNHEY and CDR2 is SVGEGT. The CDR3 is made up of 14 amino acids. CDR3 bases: TGTGCCAGCAGTCCCCAGCGGGGGAACTACGAGCAGTACGTC. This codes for CASSPQRGNYEQYV.

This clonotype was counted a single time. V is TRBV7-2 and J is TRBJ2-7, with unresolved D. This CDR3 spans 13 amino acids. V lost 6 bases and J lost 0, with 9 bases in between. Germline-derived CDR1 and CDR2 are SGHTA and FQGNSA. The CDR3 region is CASSTTSSYEQYF. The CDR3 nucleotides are TGTGCCAGCAGTACAACAAGCTCCTACGAGCAGTACTTC.

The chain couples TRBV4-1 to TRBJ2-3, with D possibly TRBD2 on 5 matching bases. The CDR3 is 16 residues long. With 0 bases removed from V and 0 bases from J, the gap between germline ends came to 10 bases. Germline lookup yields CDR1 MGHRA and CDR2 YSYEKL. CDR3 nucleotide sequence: TGCGCCAGCAGCCAAGAAGCCAGGACTAGCACAGATACGCAGTATTTT. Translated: CASSQEARTSTDTQYF.

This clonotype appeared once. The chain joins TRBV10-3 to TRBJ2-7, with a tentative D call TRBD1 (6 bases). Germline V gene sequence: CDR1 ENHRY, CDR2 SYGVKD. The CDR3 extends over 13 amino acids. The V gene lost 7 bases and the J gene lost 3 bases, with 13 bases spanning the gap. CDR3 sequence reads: CAIMDSRDYEQYF. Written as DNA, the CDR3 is TGTGCCATCATGGACAGTCGCGACTACGAGCAGTACTTC.

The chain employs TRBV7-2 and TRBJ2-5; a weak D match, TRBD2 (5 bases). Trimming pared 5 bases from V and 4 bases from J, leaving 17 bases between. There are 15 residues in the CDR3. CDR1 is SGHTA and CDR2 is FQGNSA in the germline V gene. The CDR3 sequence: CASSQQLGKTETQYF. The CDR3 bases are TGTGCCAGCAGCCAACAACTAGGGAAGACAGAGACCCAGTACTTC.

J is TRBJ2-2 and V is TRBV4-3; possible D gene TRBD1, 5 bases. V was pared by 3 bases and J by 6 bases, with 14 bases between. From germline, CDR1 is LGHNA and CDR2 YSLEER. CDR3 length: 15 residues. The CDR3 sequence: CASSHDQGLAGELFF. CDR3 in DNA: TGCGCCAGCAGCCACGACCAGGGCCTAGCCGGGGAGCTGTTTTTT.

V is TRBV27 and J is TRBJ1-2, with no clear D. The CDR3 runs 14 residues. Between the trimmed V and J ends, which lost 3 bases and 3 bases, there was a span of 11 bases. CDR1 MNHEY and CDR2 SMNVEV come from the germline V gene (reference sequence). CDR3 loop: CASSFGPIYYGYTF. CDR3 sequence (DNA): TGTGCCAGCAGTTTCGGGCCTATTTACTATGGCTACACCTTC.

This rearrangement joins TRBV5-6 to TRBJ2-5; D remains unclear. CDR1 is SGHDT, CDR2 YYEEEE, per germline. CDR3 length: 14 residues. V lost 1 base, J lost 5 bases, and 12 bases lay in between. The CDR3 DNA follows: TGTGCCAGCAGCTTGACTTGGAAAAGCGAGACCCAGTACTTC. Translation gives CASSLTWKSETQYF.

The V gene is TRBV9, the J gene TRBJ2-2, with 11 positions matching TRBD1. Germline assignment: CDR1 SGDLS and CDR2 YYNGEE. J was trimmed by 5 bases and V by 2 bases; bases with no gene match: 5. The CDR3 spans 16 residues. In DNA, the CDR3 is TGTGCCAGCAGCGTCCTGGACAGGGGGCATACCGGGGAGCTGTTTTTT. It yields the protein CASSVLDRGHTGELFF.

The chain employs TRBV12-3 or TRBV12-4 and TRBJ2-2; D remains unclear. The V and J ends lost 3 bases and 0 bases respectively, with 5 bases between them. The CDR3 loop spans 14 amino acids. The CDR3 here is CASSFETNTGELFF. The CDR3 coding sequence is TGTGCCAGCAGTTTTGAGACGAACACCGGGGAGCTGTTTTTT.

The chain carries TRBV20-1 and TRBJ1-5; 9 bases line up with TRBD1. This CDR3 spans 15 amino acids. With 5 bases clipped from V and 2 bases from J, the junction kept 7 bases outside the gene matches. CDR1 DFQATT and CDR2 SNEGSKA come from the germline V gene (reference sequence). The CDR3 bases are TGCAGTGCTGCCCCGGGACAGGGCGGCAATCAGCCCCAGCATTTT. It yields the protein CSAAPGQGGNQPQHF.

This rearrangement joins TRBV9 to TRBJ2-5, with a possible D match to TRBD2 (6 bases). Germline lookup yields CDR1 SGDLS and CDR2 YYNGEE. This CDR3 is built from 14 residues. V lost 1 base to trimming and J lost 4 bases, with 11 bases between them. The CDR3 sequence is CASSVKAGRETQYF. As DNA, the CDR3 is TGTGCCAGCAGCGTAAAGGCGGGGCGAGAGACCCAGTACTTC.

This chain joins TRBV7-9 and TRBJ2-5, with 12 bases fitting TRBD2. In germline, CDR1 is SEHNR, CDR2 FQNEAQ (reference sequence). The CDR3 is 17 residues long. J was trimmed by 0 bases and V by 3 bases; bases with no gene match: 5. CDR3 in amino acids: CASSFRLAGVYQETQYF. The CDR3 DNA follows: TGTGCCAGCAGCTTCCGACTAGCGGGGGTGTACCAAGAGACCCAGTACTTC. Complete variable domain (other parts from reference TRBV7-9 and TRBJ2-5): DTGVSQNPRHKITKRGQNVTFRCDPISEHNRLYWYRQTLGQGPEFLTYFQNEAQLEKSRLLSDRFSAERPKGSFSTLEIQRTEQGDSAMYLCASSFRLAGVYQETQYFGPGTRLLVL.

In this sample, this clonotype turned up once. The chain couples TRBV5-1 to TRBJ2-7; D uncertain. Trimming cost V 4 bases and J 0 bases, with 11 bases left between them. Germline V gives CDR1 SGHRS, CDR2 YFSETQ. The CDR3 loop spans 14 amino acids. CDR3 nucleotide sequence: TGCGCCAGCAGCGGCTCGGCGAGCTCCTACGAGCAGTACTTC. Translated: CASSGSASSYEQYF.

CDR3 amino acids: CASSLDRSPVRAFF. Written as DNA, the CDR3 is TGTGCCAGCAGTTTGGACAGGTCACCGGTGAGAGCTTTCTTT. The V gene is TRBV6-5, the J gene TRBJ1-1, with 7 bases that match TRBD1. This CDR3 has 14 residues. V trimming: 4 bases; J trimming: 10 bases; junction bases outside the gene matches: 12. The germline V gene has CDR1 MNHEY and CDR2 SVGAGI.

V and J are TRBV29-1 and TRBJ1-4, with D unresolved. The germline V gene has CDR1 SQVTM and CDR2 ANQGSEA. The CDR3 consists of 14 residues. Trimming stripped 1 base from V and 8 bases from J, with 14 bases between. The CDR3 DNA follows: TGCAGCGTTGAAGGCGGGCAGGCGGAGGAAAAACTGTTTTTT. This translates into CSVEGGQAEEKLFF.

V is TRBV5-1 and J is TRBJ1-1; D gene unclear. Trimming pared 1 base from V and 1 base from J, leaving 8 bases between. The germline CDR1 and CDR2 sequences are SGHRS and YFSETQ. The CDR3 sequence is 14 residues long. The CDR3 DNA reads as TGCGCCAGCAGCTTGCTACCAGGGAACACTGAAGCTTTCTTT. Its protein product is CASSLLPGNTEAFF.

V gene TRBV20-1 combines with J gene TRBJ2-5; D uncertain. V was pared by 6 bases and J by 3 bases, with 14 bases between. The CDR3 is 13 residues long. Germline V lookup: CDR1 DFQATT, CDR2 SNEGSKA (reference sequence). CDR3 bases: TGCAGTGCCCTCCGGGCCGATAAAGAGACCCAGTACTTC. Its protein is CSALRADKETQYF.

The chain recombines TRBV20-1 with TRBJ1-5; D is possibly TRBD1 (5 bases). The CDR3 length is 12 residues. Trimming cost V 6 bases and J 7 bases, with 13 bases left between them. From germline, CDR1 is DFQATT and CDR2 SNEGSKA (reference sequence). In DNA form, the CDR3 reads TGCAGTGCGGGGCAGGGCGAACAGCCCCAGCATTTT. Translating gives CSAGQGEQPQHF.

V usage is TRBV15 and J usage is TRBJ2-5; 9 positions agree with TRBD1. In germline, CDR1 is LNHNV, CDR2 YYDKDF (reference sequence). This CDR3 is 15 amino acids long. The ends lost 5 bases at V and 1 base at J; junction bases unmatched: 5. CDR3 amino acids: CATSARQGGQETQYF. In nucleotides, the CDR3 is TGTGCCACCAGCGCCCGACAGGGGGGCCAAGAGACCCAGTACTTC.